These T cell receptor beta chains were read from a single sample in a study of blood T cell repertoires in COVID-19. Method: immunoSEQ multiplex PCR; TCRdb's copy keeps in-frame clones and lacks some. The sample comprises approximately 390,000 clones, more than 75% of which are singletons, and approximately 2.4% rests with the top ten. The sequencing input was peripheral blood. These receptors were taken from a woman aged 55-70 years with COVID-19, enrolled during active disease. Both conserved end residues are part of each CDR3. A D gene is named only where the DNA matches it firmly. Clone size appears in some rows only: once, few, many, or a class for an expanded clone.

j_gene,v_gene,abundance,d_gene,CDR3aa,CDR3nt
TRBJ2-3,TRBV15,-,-,CATSAAGDYVTDTQYF,TGTGCCACCAGCGCCGCCGGAGACTATGTCACAGATACGCAGTATTTT
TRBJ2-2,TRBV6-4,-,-,CASSFDEGTGELFF,TGTGCCAGCAGTTTTGACGAGGGCACCGGGGAGCTGTTTTTT
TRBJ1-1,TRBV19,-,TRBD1,CASTPRGQGEAFF,TGTGCCAGTACCCCCAGGGGACAGGGTGAAGCTTTCTTT
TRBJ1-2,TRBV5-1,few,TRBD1,CASSPGQTNYGYTF,TGCGCCAGCAGCCCGGGACAGACTAACTATGGCTACACCTTC
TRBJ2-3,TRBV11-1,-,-,CASSTTGLDTQYF,TGTGCCAGCAGCACAACAGGGTTAGATACGCAGTATTTT
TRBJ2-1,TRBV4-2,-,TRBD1,CASSQDWSGGYNEQFF,TGTGCCAGCAGCCAAGATTGGTCAGGGGGCTACAATGAGCAGTTCTTC
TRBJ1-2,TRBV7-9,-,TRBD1,CASSRPGTGNDGYTF,TGTGCCAGCAGCCGTCCCGGGACAGGGAATGACGGCTACACCTTC
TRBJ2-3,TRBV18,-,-,CASSPLDSTDTQYF,TGTGCCAGCTCACCTCTCGACTCCACAGATACGCAGTATTTT
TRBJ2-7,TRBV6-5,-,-,CAGGGQAGYEQYF,TGTGCCGGGGGGGGACAAGCGGGGTACGAGCAGTACTTC
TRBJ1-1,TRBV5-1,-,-,CASSPSGGGPTEAFF,TGCGCCAGCAGCCCCTCGGGCGGGGGGCCCACTGAAGCTTTCTTT
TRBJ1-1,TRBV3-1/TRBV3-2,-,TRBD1,CASSLTSQGRGNTEAFF,TGTGCCAGCAGCCTGACCTCACAGGGGCGGGGGAACACTGAAGCTTTCTTT
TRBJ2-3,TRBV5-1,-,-,CASSLSPGISTDTQYF,TGCGCCAGCAGCTTGTCGCCAGGGATTAGCACAGATACGCAGTATTTT
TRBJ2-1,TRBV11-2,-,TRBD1,CASSLGDSLRQFF,TGTGCCAGCAGCTTAGGGGACAGCCTACGGCAGTTCTTC
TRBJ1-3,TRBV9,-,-,CASSVGVDPGSGNTIYF,TGTGCCAGCAGCGTAGGAGTTGATCCCGGCTCTGGAAACACCATATATTTT
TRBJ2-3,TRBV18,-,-,CASSPRWGGTTDTQYF,TGTGCCAGCTCACCTAGGTGGGGCGGGACCACAGATACGCAGTATTTT
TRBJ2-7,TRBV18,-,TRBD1,CASSPAQGEYEQYF,TGTGCCAGCTCACCGGCACAGGGGGAATACGAGCAGTACTTC
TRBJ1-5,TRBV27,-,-,CASRGALGNQPQHF,TGTGCCAGCAGGGGGGCGTTGGGCAATCAGCCCCAGCATTTT
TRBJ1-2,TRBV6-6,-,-,CASSYSVYGYTF,TGTGCCAGCAGTTACTCCGTCTATGGCTACACCTTC
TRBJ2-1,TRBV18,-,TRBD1,CASSPQTGNSYNEQFF,TGTGCCAGCTCACCCCAGACAGGGAACTCCTACAATGAGCAGTTCTTC
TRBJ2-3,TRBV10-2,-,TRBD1,CASRQGAGDTQYF,TGCGCCAGCAGGCAGGGGGCTGGAGATACGCAGTATTTT
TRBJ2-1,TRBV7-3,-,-,CASSPLGGSSYNEQFF,TGTGCCAGCAGCCCTCTGGGTGGGAGCTCCTACAATGAGCAGTTCTTC
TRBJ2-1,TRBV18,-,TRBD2,CASSQTGGLAGGYNEQFF,TGTGCCAGCTCACAAACGGGCGGTCTAGCGGGGGGTTACAATGAGCAGTTCTTC
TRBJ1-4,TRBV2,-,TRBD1,CASNLGQGVTNEKLFF,TGTGCCAGCAACCTCGGACAGGGAGTAACTAATGAAAAACTGTTTTTT
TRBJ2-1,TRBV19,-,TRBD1,CASSRGQGSPEQFF,TGTGCCAGTAGTAGGGGACAGGGTAGCCCTGAGCAGTTCTTC
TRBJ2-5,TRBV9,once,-,CASSVGSSMTETQYF,TGTGCCAGCAGCGTAGGGAGTAGCATGACTGAGACCCAGTACTTC
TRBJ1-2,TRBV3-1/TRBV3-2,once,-,CASSQDPAGYGYTF,TGTGCCAGCAGCCAAGATCCCGCAGGGTACGGCTACACCTTC
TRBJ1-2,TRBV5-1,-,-,CASSLDLGLSSGYTF,TGCGCCAGCAGCTTGGATCTGGGGCTCTCCTCTGGCTACACCTTC
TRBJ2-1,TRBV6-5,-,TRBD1,CASSPGQGGYEQFF,TGTGCCAGCAGTCCGGGACAGGGAGGCTATGAGCAGTTCTTC
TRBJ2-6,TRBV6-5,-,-,CASSREAAGANVLTF,TGTGCCAGCAGTCGAGAGGCGGCTGGGGCCAACGTCCTGACTTTC
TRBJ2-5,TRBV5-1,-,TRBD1,CASSSGQGGPQETQYF,TGCGCCAGCAGCTCGGGACAGGGGGGACCCCAAGAGACCCAGTACTTC
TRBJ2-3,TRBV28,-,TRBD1,CASSTQGELTDTQYF,TGTGCCAGCAGTACACAGGGGGAACTCACAGATACGCAGTATTTT
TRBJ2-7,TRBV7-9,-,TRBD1,CARGQRTGGDEQYF,TGTGCCAGGGGCCAGCGGACAGGGGGTGACGAGCAGTACTTC
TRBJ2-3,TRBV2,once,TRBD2,CASSSSGRGIDTQYF,TGTGCCAGCAGTTCCAGCGGGCGGGGGATAGATACGCAGTATTTT
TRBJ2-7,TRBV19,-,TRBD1,CASSNRYQTGGTYEQYF,TGTGCCAGTAGTAACCGATACCAGACAGGGGGTACCTACGAGCAGTACTTC
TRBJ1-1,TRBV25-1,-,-,CASSESSVNTEAFF,TGTGCCAGCAGTGAATCCTCAGTGAACACTGAAGCTTTCTTT
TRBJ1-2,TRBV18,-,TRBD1,CASSPDREYGYTF,TGTGCCAGCTCACCGGACAGGGAGTATGGCTACACCTTC
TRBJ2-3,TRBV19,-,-,CASSAIGGLTDTQYF,TGTGCCAGTAGTGCTATCGGGGGGCTCACAGATACGCAGTATTTT
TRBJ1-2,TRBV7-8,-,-,CASSLARGKAGGYTF,TGTGCCAGCAGCTTAGCGCGGGGAAAAGCAGGGGGCTACACCTTC
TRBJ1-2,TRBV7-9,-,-,CASSLTDDYGYTF,TGTGCCAGCAGCTTAACAGATGACTATGGCTACACCTTC
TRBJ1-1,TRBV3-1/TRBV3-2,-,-,CASSQAAWGVGSTEAFF,TGTGCCAGCAGCCAAGCCGCCTGGGGTGTTGGGAGCACTGAAGCTTTCTTT
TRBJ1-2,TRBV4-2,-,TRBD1,CASSQGQGAEGYTF,TGTGCCAGCAGCCAAGGCCAGGGGGCAGAAGGCTACACCTTC
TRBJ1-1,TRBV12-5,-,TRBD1,CASGLDVPGQGAFKAFF,TGTGCTAGTGGTTTGGACGTACCGGGACAGGGGGCTTTTAAGGCTTTCTTT
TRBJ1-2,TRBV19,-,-,CASRADTYGYTF,TGTGCCAGTAGAGCCGACACCTATGGCTACACCTTC
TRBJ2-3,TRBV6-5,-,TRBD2,CASSSVAGLTDTQYF,TGTGCCAGCAGTTCAGTAGCGGGGCTGACAGATACGCAGTATTTT
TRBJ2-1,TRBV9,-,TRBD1,CASSDGQGQFF,TGTGCCAGCAGCGATGGACAGGGGCAGTTCTTC
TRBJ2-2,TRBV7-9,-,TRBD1,CASTQGAGTGELFF,TGTGCCAGCACCCAGGGGGCAGGGACCGGGGAGCTGTTTTTT
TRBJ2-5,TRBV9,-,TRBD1,CASSVEWGQGGETQYF,TGTGCCAGCAGCGTAGAGTGGGGACAGGGCGGCGAGACCCAGTACTTC
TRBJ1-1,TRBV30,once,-,CAWSVGGGTEAFF,TGTGCCTGGAGTGTCGGAGGAGGCACTGAAGCTTTCTTT
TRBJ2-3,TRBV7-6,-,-,CASSSLDWNTQYF,TGTGCCAGCAGCTCCCTAGATTGGAATACGCAGTATTTT
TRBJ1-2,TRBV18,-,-,CASSPPAGGYTF,TGTGCCAGCTCACCACCCGCGGGTGGCTACACCTTC
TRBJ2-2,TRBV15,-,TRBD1,CATSRPTGGNTGELFF,TGTGCCACCAGCAGGCCAACAGGGGGGAACACCGGGGAGCTGTTTTTT
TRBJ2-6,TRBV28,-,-,CASSLYQGANVLTF,TGTGCCAGCAGTTTATACCAGGGGGCCAACGTCCTGACTTTC
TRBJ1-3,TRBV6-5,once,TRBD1,CASSPGQRNTIYF,TGTGCCAGCAGTCCGGGACAGAGGAACACCATATATTTT
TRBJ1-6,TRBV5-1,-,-,CASSPRTRPNSPLHF,TGCGCCAGCAGCCCCCGGACACGGCCTAATTCACCCCTCCACTTT
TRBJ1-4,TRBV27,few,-,CASTRVFNEKLFF,TGTGCCAGCACTCGGGTCTTTAATGAAAAACTGTTTTTT
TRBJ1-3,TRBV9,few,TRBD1,CASSDRDRSGNTIYF,TGTGCCAGCAGCGACCGGGACAGATCTGGAAACACCATATATTTT
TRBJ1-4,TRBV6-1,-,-,CASSEWGGLKALFF,TGTGCCAGCAGTGAATGGGGGGGACTGAAGGCACTGTTTTTT
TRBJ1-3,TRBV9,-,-,CASSSSTGGLSGNTIYF,TGTGCCAGCAGCTCTTCGACAGGAGGACTCTCCGGAAACACCATATATTTT
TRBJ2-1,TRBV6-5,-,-,CASRPLTGHNEQFF,TGTGCCAGCAGGCCTCTAACAGGCCACAATGAGCAGTTCTTC